This entry lists 7 T cell receptor beta chains sequenced from one sample in a study of T cell responses to AZD1222 COVID-19 vaccine. Only in-frame clones appear in the TCRdb table, and some are missing; sequencing was by immunoSEQ multiplex PCR. Of 90,000 to 130,000 clones listed, about 90% are singletons. The sequences come from peripheral blood, collected 28 days after the second AZD1222 dose. The receptors shown here come from an adult who received the AZD1222 COVID-19 vaccine.

The chain joins TRBV19 to TRBJ1-4; TRBD1 is a possible D gene (5 bases). Germline V CDR1 and CDR2: LNHDA, SQIVND (reference sequence). Trimming pared 1 base from V and 1 base from J, leaving 7 bases between. This CDR3 is built from 15 residues. In nucleotides, the CDR3 is TGTGCCAGTAGTATAGCGCAGGGAACTAATGAAAAACTGTTTTTT. It translates to CASSIAQGTNEKLFF.

V gene TRBV7-9 combines with J gene TRBJ1-1, with D possibly TRBD1 on 5 matching bases. The CDR3 extends over 13 amino acids. V gave up 1 base and J gave up 6 bases, with 9 bases separating them. Germline CDR1 is SEHNR and CDR2 is FQNEAQ (reference sequence). CDR3 amino acids: CASSLGGGAEAFF. The CDR3 nucleotides read TGTGCCAGCAGCTTAGGCGGGGGGGCTGAAGCTTTCTTT.

The chain employs TRBV4-2 and TRBJ2-3; tentative D call: TRBD2 (7 bases). The V gene lost 6 bases and the J gene lost 2 bases, with 12 bases spanning the gap. Germline values: CDR1 LGHNA, CDR2 YNFKEQ. This CDR3 spans 14 amino acids. The CDR3 protein is CASRRGGYTDTQYF. In nucleotides, the CDR3 is TGTGCCAGCAGGAGGGGGGGATACACAGATACGCAGTATTTT.

The chain has TRBV27 and TRBJ1-5, with a possible D match to TRBD1 (5 bases). The CDR3 runs 15 residues. Germline values: CDR1 MNHEY, CDR2 SMNVEV (reference sequence). V was cut by 6 bases and J by 7 bases, with 19 bases left in between. The DNA for the CDR3 is TGTGCCAGCAGCCAACGGGGGGGGTCGCGGCAGCCCCAGCATTTT. This gives the protein CASSQRGGSRQPQHF.

The J gene is TRBJ2-1, the V gene TRBV29-1; D might be TRBD1 (6 bases). Germline V gene data show CDR1 as SQVTM and CDR2 as ANQGSEA. This CDR3 is 13 amino acids long. V was pared by 3 bases and J by 9 bases, with 15 bases between. The CDR3 loop reads CSVDQGLRGEQFF. For the CDR3, the DNA is TGCAGCGTTGACCAGGGGTTACGGGGTGAGCAGTTCTTC.

V and J are TRBV19 and TRBJ2-6; D is unresolved. V shed 5 bases and J shed 1 base, with 18 bases lying between them. CDR1 LNHDA and CDR2 SQIVND come from the germline V gene (reference sequence). This CDR3 region has 18 residues. The CDR3 DNA sequence: TGTGCCAGTAGTTTTCAAGGACGGTGGGGATCTGGGGCCAACGTCCTGACTTTC. It translates to CASSFQGRWGSGANVLTF. The full variable domain, its missing parts supplied by reference TRBV19 and TRBJ2-6, is DGGITQSPKYLFRKEGQNVTLSCEQNLNHDAMYWYRQDPGQGLRLIYYSQIVNDFQKGDIAEGYSVSREKKESFPLTVTSAQKNPTAFYLCASSFQGRWGSGANVLTFGAGSRLTVL.

This chain joins TRBV11-2 and TRBJ1-2, with unresolved D. The CDR3 totals 13 residues. Deletions cut 6 bases from V and 4 bases from J, with 12 bases between. Germline-derived CDR1 and CDR2 are SGHAT and FQNNGV. CDR3 residues: CASRDSYLYGYTF. The DNA of the CDR3 is TGTGCCAGCAGGGACTCTTACCTCTATGGCTACACCTTC.